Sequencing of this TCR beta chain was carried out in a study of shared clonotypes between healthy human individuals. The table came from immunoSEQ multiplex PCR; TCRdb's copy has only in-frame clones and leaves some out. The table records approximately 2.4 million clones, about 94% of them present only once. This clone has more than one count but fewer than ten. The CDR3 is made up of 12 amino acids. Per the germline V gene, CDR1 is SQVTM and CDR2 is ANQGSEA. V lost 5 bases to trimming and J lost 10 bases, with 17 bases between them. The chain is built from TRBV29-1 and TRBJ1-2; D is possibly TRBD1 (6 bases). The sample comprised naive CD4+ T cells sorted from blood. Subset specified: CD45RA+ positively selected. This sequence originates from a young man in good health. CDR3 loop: CSVSRNRDTYTF. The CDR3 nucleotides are TGCAGCGTTTCAAGAAACAGGGATACCTACACCTTC. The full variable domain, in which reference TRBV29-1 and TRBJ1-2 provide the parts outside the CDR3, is SAVISQKPSRDICQRGTSLTIQCQVDSQVTMMFWYRQQPGQSLTLIATANQGSEATYESGFVIDKFPISRPNLTFSTLTVSNMSPEDSSIYLCSVSRNRDTYTFGSGTRLTVV.